The rows below give T cell receptor beta chains drawn from one sample of a study of cytomegalovirus exposure and HLA in healthy donors. Libraries were prepared by immunoSEQ multiplex PCR; TCRdb keeps only in-frame clonotypes and omits some of them. The repertoire includes about 140,000 clones, roughly 9.8% of them detected once, and 1.8% sits in the top ten. Source material: PBMCs. The receptors stem from a man in his forties or fifties in good health and CMV-seronegative. Both conserved end residues are part of each CDR3. Each record gives: D gene, CDR3 length, V gene, J gene, clone size, CDR3 protein, CDR3 DNA. The D gene is left open where the match is weak. Clone size is shown for a subset of rows, as once, few, many or a class of expanded clone.

d_call: TRBD1; cdr3_length: 15; v_call: TRBV27; j_call: TRBJ1-1; clone_size: NA; cdr3_aa: CASGPTSYRGTEAFF; cdr3_nt: TGTGCCAGCGGACCGACCTCGTACAGGGGCACTGAAGCTTTCTTT
d_call: TRBD2; cdr3_length: 17; v_call: TRBV4-1; j_call: TRBJ2-7; clone_size: NA; cdr3_aa: CASSQPVLGGSSYEQYF; cdr3_nt: TGCGCCAGCAGCCAACCGGTTCTGGGGGGGAGCTCCTACGAGCAGTACTTC
d_call: NA; cdr3_length: 16; v_call: TRBV11-2; j_call: TRBJ2-1; clone_size: few; cdr3_aa: CASSLGAGGEYNEQFF; cdr3_nt: TGTGCCAGCAGCTTAGGTGCCGGGGGAGAATACAATGAGCAGTTCTTC
d_call: NA; cdr3_length: 14; v_call: TRBV7-2; j_call: TRBJ1-1; clone_size: NA; cdr3_aa: CASSLGHKNTEAFF; cdr3_nt: TGTGCCAGCAGCTTAGGTCACAAAAACACTGAAGCTTTCTTT
d_call: TRBD1; cdr3_length: 16; v_call: TRBV7-9; j_call: TRBJ1-5; clone_size: few; cdr3_aa: CASSLDGQDSNQPQHF; cdr3_nt: TGTGCCAGCAGCTTAGATGGACAGGATAGCAATCAGCCCCAGCATTTT
d_call: TRBD1; cdr3_length: 15; v_call: TRBV6-1; j_call: TRBJ1-5; clone_size: few; cdr3_aa: CASSELGTGTQPQHF; cdr3_nt: TGTGCCAGCAGTGAACTCGGGACAGGGACTCAGCCCCAGCATTTT
d_call: NA; cdr3_length: 15; v_call: TRBV7-9; j_call: TRBJ1-5; clone_size: few; cdr3_aa: CASSLGGGLGQPQHF; cdr3_nt: TGTGCCAGCAGCTTAGGGGGGGGGCTCGGCCAGCCCCAGCATTTT
d_call: NA; cdr3_length: 16; v_call: TRBV7-2; j_call: TRBJ2-3; clone_size: NA; cdr3_aa: CASSSLKRISTDTQYF; cdr3_nt: TGTGCCAGCAGCTCGCTCAAGCGGATTAGCACAGATACGCAGTATTTT
d_call: TRBD2; cdr3_length: 17; v_call: TRBV7-8; j_call: TRBJ2-7; clone_size: NA; cdr3_aa: CASSLPPAAGWSYEQYF; cdr3_nt: TGTGCCAGCAGCTTACCCCCCGCAGCGGGATGGTCCTACGAGCAGTACTTC
d_call: TRBD1; cdr3_length: 14; v_call: TRBV10-2; j_call: TRBJ1-5; clone_size: NA; cdr3_aa: CASRPTGGSQPQHF; cdr3_nt: TGCGCCAGCAGGCCCACAGGGGGCAGTCAGCCCCAGCATTTT
d_call: TRBD1; cdr3_length: 14; v_call: TRBV6-6; j_call: TRBJ2-1; clone_size: NA; cdr3_aa: CASSPTGRGNEQFF; cdr3_nt: TGTGCCAGCAGTCCGACAGGGCGAGGGAATGAGCAGTTCTTC
d_call: NA; cdr3_length: 17; v_call: TRBV10-1; j_call: TRBJ1-2; clone_size: NA; cdr3_aa: CASRDTIRQSPNYGYTF; cdr3_nt: TGCGCCAGCAGGGATACTATCCGACAGAGTCCTAACTATGGCTACACCTTC
d_call: TRBD1; cdr3_length: 18; v_call: TRBV5-5; j_call: TRBJ1-4; clone_size: NA; cdr3_aa: CASSSGRDRVSTNEKLFF; cdr3_nt: TGTGCCAGCAGCTCAGGCCGGGACAGGGTTTCAACTAATGAAAAACTGTTTTTT
d_call: NA; cdr3_length: 14; v_call: TRBV5-1; j_call: TRBJ2-5; clone_size: NA; cdr3_aa: CASSGTGRQETQYF; cdr3_nt: TGCGCCAGCAGCGGAACAGGGAGACAAGAGACCCAGTACTTC
d_call: NA; cdr3_length: 15; v_call: TRBV6-1; j_call: TRBJ2-7; clone_size: few; cdr3_aa: CASSEREQPDYEQYF; cdr3_nt: TGTGCCAGCAGTGAACGCGAACAGCCCGACTACGAGCAGTACTTC
d_call: TRBD1; cdr3_length: 18; v_call: TRBV7-9; j_call: TRBJ1-5; clone_size: few; cdr3_aa: CASSGYRDRGISNQPQHF; cdr3_nt: TGTGCCAGCAGCGGATACCGGGACAGGGGAATTAGCAATCAGCCCCAGCATTTT
d_call: NA; cdr3_length: 13; v_call: TRBV7-9; j_call: TRBJ1-2; clone_size: NA; cdr3_aa: CASSSPGVTGYTF; cdr3_nt: TGTGCCAGCAGCTCCCCAGGGGTAACTGGCTACACCTTC
d_call: NA; cdr3_length: 16; v_call: TRBV6-1; j_call: TRBJ1-2; clone_size: few; cdr3_aa: CASSVGRGFNDYGYTF; cdr3_nt: TGTGCCAGCAGTGTCGGCAGAGGGTTTAACGACTATGGCTACACCTTC
d_call: TRBD1; cdr3_length: 16; v_call: TRBV6-1; j_call: TRBJ2-7; clone_size: NA; cdr3_aa: CASSALGTGGRYEQYF; cdr3_nt: TGTGCCAGCAGTGCCCTCGGGACAGGGGGCAGATACGAGCAGTACTTC
d_call: NA; cdr3_length: 12; v_call: TRBV10-3; j_call: TRBJ1-6; clone_size: few; cdr3_aa: CAISVEGSPLHF; cdr3_nt: TGTGCCATCAGTGTAGAGGGTTCACCCCTCCACTTT
d_call: TRBD2; cdr3_length: 15; v_call: TRBV27; j_call: TRBJ2-1; clone_size: NA; cdr3_aa: CASSPSTSVYNEQFF; cdr3_nt: TGTGCCAGCAGTCCGTCGACTAGCGTCTACAATGAGCAGTTCTTC
d_call: TRBD1; cdr3_length: 13; v_call: TRBV6-1; j_call: TRBJ2-7; clone_size: few; cdr3_aa: CASSGTGGREQYF; cdr3_nt: TGTGCCAGCAGCGGGACAGGGGGTAGGGAGCAGTACTTC
d_call: TRBD2; cdr3_length: 16; v_call: TRBV7-9; j_call: TRBJ2-1; clone_size: few; cdr3_aa: CASSLTTSGSYNEQFF; cdr3_nt: TGTGCCAGCAGCTTAACAACTAGCGGGAGCTACAATGAGCAGTTCTTC
d_call: TRBD1; cdr3_length: 14; v_call: TRBV6-5; j_call: TRBJ1-2; clone_size: NA; cdr3_aa: CASSSQRQGYGYTF; cdr3_nt: TGTGCCAGCAGTTCGCAGAGACAGGGGTATGGCTACACCTTC
d_call: TRBD2; cdr3_length: 14; v_call: TRBV6-5; j_call: TRBJ2-1; clone_size: NA; cdr3_aa: CASSYTSGRFEQFF; cdr3_nt: TGTGCCAGCAGTTACACTAGCGGGAGATTTGAGCAGTTCTTC
d_call: NA; cdr3_length: 15; v_call: TRBV6-5; j_call: TRBJ1-4; clone_size: few; cdr3_aa: CASSRSTGLNEKLFF; cdr3_nt: TGTGCCAGCAGCAGATCCACAGGGCTTAATGAAAAACTGTTTTTT
d_call: NA; cdr3_length: 17; v_call: TRBV5-6; j_call: TRBJ1-3; clone_size: few; cdr3_aa: CASSLGAGPSSGNTIYF; cdr3_nt: TGTGCCAGCAGCTTGGGGGCAGGGCCGAGCTCTGGAAACACCATATATTTT
d_call: TRBD1; cdr3_length: 20; v_call: TRBV10-3; j_call: TRBJ1-4; clone_size: NA; cdr3_aa: CAISEPSQQGQGGSAEKLFF; cdr3_nt: TGTGCCATCAGTGAACCCTCCCAACAAGGACAGGGAGGGTCAGCTGAAAAACTGTTTTTT
d_call: TRBD1; cdr3_length: 15; v_call: TRBV6-6; j_call: TRBJ1-3; clone_size: NA; cdr3_aa: CASIPDRISGNTIYF; cdr3_nt: TGTGCCAGCATCCCGGACAGGATCTCTGGAAACACCATATATTTT
d_call: NA; cdr3_length: 14; v_call: TRBV9; j_call: TRBJ1-1; clone_size: NA; cdr3_aa: CASSLSGGEREAFF; cdr3_nt: TGTGCCAGCAGCCTGAGCGGGGGGGAGCGAGAAGCTTTCTTT
d_call: NA; cdr3_length: 14; v_call: TRBV5-1; j_call: TRBJ1-2; clone_size: few; cdr3_aa: CASSFGDENYGYTF; cdr3_nt: TGCGCCAGCAGCTTCGGGGATGAGAACTATGGCTACACCTTC
d_call: NA; cdr3_length: 11; v_call: TRBV10-3; j_call: TRBJ2-1; clone_size: NA; cdr3_aa: CATPPQCEQFF; cdr3_nt: TGTGCCACCCCCCCCCAATGTGAGCAGTTCTTC
d_call: NA; cdr3_length: 17; v_call: TRBV5-1; j_call: TRBJ1-6; clone_size: few; cdr3_aa: CASSLLSASSYNSPLHF; cdr3_nt: TGCGCCAGCAGCTTGTTGTCAGCGAGCTCCTATAATTCACCCCTCCACTTT
d_call: TRBD1; cdr3_length: 13; v_call: TRBV7-3; j_call: TRBJ2-1; clone_size: NA; cdr3_aa: CASSRDRVDEQFF; cdr3_nt: TGTGCCAGCAGCAGGGACAGGGTCGATGAGCAGTTCTTC
d_call: NA; cdr3_length: 15; v_call: TRBV7-9; j_call: TRBJ2-5; clone_size: NA; cdr3_aa: CASSLGGEIGETQYF; cdr3_nt: TGTGCCAGCAGCTTAGGGGGAGAGATCGGGGAGACCCAGTACTTC
d_call: TRBD1; cdr3_length: 18; v_call: TRBV18; j_call: TRBJ1-2; clone_size: many; cdr3_aa: CASSPGGTAESYNYGYTF; cdr3_nt: TGTGCCAGCTCACCAGGGGGGACAGCAGAAAGTTATAACTATGGCTACACCTTC
d_call: NA; cdr3_length: 13; v_call: TRBV19; j_call: TRBJ1-1; clone_size: few; cdr3_aa: CASCSGMNTEAFF; cdr3_nt: TGTGCCAGTTGCTCAGGGATGAACACTGAGGCTTTCTTT
d_call: NA; cdr3_length: 18; v_call: TRBV7-2; j_call: TRBJ1-2; clone_size: few; cdr3_aa: CASSKSPRESSTNYGYTF; cdr3_nt: TGTGCCAGCAGTAAATCCCCCAGGGAATCTAGTACTAACTATGGCTACACCTTC
d_call: TRBD2; cdr3_length: 19; v_call: TRBV7-4; j_call: TRBJ2-1; clone_size: few; cdr3_aa: CASSPERVGRARMDNEQFF; cdr3_nt: TGTGCCAGCAGCCCCGAGAGGGTCGGGAGGGCCCGTATGGACAATGAGCAGTTCTTC
d_call: TRBD1; cdr3_length: 17; v_call: TRBV18; j_call: TRBJ2-1; clone_size: NA; cdr3_aa: CASSPRKGQGGDNEQFF; cdr3_nt: TGTGCCAGCTCACCGCGCAAGGGACAGGGGGGGGACAATGAGCAGTTCTTC
d_call: TRBD1; cdr3_length: 12; v_call: TRBV29-1; j_call: TRBJ2-7; clone_size: NA; cdr3_aa: CSVPGQGKEQYF; cdr3_nt: TGCAGCGTGCCCGGACAGGGGAAAGAGCAGTACTTC
d_call: TRBD1; cdr3_length: 15; v_call: TRBV6-1; j_call: TRBJ2-2; clone_size: NA; cdr3_aa: CASKRQGYNTGELFF; cdr3_nt: TGTGCCAGCAAGCGACAGGGATACAACACCGGGGAGCTGTTTTTT
d_call: NA; cdr3_length: 16; v_call: TRBV21-1; j_call: TRBJ1-2; clone_size: NA; cdr3_aa: CASSKVRQGAEYGYTF; cdr3_nt: TGTGCCAGCAGCAAAGTGAGACAGGGGGCTGAGTATGGCTACACCTTC
d_call: TRBD1; cdr3_length: 13; v_call: TRBV30; j_call: TRBJ1-5; clone_size: NA; cdr3_aa: CAWNRGSNQPQHF; cdr3_nt: TGTGCCTGGAACAGGGGGAGCAATCAGCCCCAGCATTTT